This T cell receptor (beta chain) was found in a study of blood T cell repertoires in COVID-19. The table came from immunoSEQ multiplex PCR; TCRdb's copy has only in-frame clones and leaves some out. The repertoire holds fewer than 400,000 clones, with 80% to 90% as singletons. This TCR was sampled from a man aged 25-40 years who had recovered from COVID-19. The sample was PBMCs or T cells enriched from blood (not recorded which).

This CDR3 is CASSLDSFTEAFF. In nucleotides, the CDR3 is TGTGCCAGCAGCCTTGACAGCTTCACTGAAGCTTTCTTT. The chain couples TRBV7-9 to TRBJ1-1, with a possible D match to TRBD1 (5 bases). Germline CDR1 and CDR2: SEHNR and FQNEAQ (reference sequence). CDR3 length equals 13 residues. Between the trimmed V and J ends, which lost 5 bases and 4 bases, there was a span of 11 bases.